This passage covers 6 T cell receptor beta chains from one sample sequenced in a study of response to subunit inactivated influenza vaccine. A single record per CDR3 protein comes from TCRdb applying MiXCR to the RT-PCR reads. Among 400,000 to 650,000 distinct CDR3 sequences listed, more than 7% were seen once. This sample comprised PBMCs from blood, obtained less than 30 months after vaccination. These receptors all stem from a man aged 45 to 70 who received an inactivated influenza vaccine.

This clonotype was counted between two and nine times. CDR3 coding DNA: TGCGCCAGCAGCTTGGTCGAGGGTGCGACCCCCTACGAGCAGTACTTC. Amino acids: CASSLVEGATPYEQYF. The chain joins TRBV5-1 to TRBJ2-7, with D maybe TRBD2 (5 bases). This CDR3 spans 16 amino acids. In germline, CDR1 is SGHRS, CDR2 YFSETQ. The V gene lost 0 bases and the J gene lost 2 bases, with 15 bases spanning the gap. Filled out from reference TRBV5-1 and TRBJ2-7, the complete variable domain reads KAGVTQTPRYLIKTRGQQVTLSCSPISGHRSVSWYQQTPGQGLQFLFEYFSETQRNKGNFPGRFSGRQFSNSRSEMNVSTLELGDSALYLCASSLVEGATPYEQYFGPGTRLTVT.

Comment on this clonotype: A much larger clone differs by one base, so this may be a read error. The rearrangement uses TRBV20-1 and TRBJ2-3; 7 bases align to TRBD2. CDR3 length equals 15 residues. In germline, CDR1 is DFQATT, CDR2 SNEGSKA (reference sequence). After removal of 6 bases from V and 2 bases from J, the junction contained 11 bases not matched to a gene. Written as DNA, the CDR3 is TGCAGTGCCCACTCACGGGAGGCGTCCACAGATACGCAGTATTTT. The encoded protein is CSAHSREASTDTQYF.

The chain combines TRBV18 with TRBJ2-5; 10 bases agree with TRBD2. V was pared by 0 bases and J by 4 bases, with 8 bases of the junction left unmatched. The CDR3 covers 17 residues. The germline V gene encodes CDR1 KGHSH and CDR2 LQKENI. In DNA, the CDR3 is TGTGCCAGCTCACCACCGGGTACTAGCGGGATTGGAGAGACCCAGTACTTC. Translating gives CASSPPGTSGIGETQYF.

This clonotype was counted between two and nine times. The chain couples TRBV11-1 to TRBJ1-3; 8 bases are shared with TRBD1. With V trimmed by 0 bases and J by 3 bases, 13 bases remained unmatched. CDR1 is SGHAT and CDR2 is FQDESV in the germline V gene (reference sequence). This CDR3 has 19 residues. CDR3 nucleotide sequence: TGTGCCAGCAGCTTAGCCCCGGGACAGGTCGCCGTTGGTGGAAACACCATATATTTT. It specifies CASSLAPGQVAVGGNTIYF.

The chain has TRBV5-1 and TRBJ2-7; 10 nucleotides agree with TRBD1. The junction had 6 bases not matched to a gene; V was cut back by 1 base and J by 5 bases. CDR3 length equals 15 residues. Germline V gene data show CDR1 as SGHRS and CDR2 as YFSETQ. CDR3 coding DNA: TGCGCCAGCAGCTTGACCCCGGGACAGGGGAACGAGCAGTACTTC. Translating gives CASSLTPGQGNEQYF.

This clonotype was observed a handful of times. The chain recombines TRBV5-6 with TRBJ2-1; 14 nucleotides align to TRBD2. The V gene end was trimmed by 0 bases and the J gene end by 9 bases; junction bases not matched to a gene: 2. The CDR3 sequence is 15 residues long. Looked up from germline, CDR1 is SGHDT and CDR2 is YYEEEE. The CDR3 coding sequence is TGTGCCAGCAGCTTGGAGACTAGCGGGAGGGTTGAGCAGTTCTTC. The encoded protein is CASSLETSGRVEQFF. The whole variable domain, filled in from reference TRBV5-6 and TRBJ2-1, reads DAGVTQSPTHLIKTRGQQVTLRCSPKSGHDTVSWYQQALGQGPQFIFQYYEEEERQRGNFPDRFSGHQFPNYSSELNVNALLLGDSALYLCASSLETSGRVEQFFGPGTRLTVL.